The 15 T cell receptor beta chains listed next were all sequenced from one sample in a study of chemoradiotherapy in HPV16-positive cancers. Profiling relied on immunoSEQ multiplex PCR, and the TCRdb table lists in-frame clones only, not all of them. The sample includes 20,000 to 30,000 clones, approximately 94% of them seen just once. Sample collection occurred from a patient who underwent chemoradiotherapy. All receptors come from a human donor with HPV-associated anogenital cancer.

The chain uses TRBV5-1 and TRBJ2-3, with TRBD2 identical over 10 bases. Trimming cost V 2 bases and J 5 bases; bases outside gene matches: 5. The CDR3 is made up of 15 amino acids. CDR1 and CDR2 from the germline V gene are SGHRS and YFSETQ. DNA for the CDR3: TGCGCCAGCAGCTTCACAGCGGGGGGGCGAGATACGCAGTATTTT. Translation gives CASSFTAGGRDTQYF.

This sequence joins TRBV11-2 and TRBJ1-1; 8 bases are a match to TRBD1. From germline, CDR1 is SGHAT and CDR2 FQNNGV. The CDR3 consists of 15 residues. After removal of 5 bases from V and 1 base from J, the junction contained 6 bases not matched to a gene. The CDR3 is CASSPWTGSNTEAFF. CDR3 DNA: TGTGCCAGCAGCCCTTGGACAGGGTCGAACACTGAAGCTTTCTTT.

The CDR3 sequence: CASSERGQGPGGGYTF. CDR3 sequence (DNA): TGTGCCAGCAGTGAACGGGGACAGGGGCCTGGCGGGGGCTACACCTTC. This chain connects TRBV6-4 to TRBJ1-2; 10 bases line up with TRBD1. Trimming cost V 3 bases and J 8 bases; bases outside gene matches: 12. Germline CDR1 reads MRHNA; CDR2 reads SNTAGT. The CDR3 extends over 16 amino acids.

The chain recombines TRBV2 with TRBJ1-2; 9 positions match TRBD1. Germline V gives CDR1 SNHLY, CDR2 FYNNEI. The CDR3 totals 16 residues. V dropped 5 bases and J dropped 2; count of bases not matched to a gene: 9. The CDR3 DNA reads as TGTGCCAGCAGTCAACTTGGACAGGGGATCAACTATGGCTACACCTTC. Translation: CASSQLGQGINYGYTF.

The V gene is TRBV6-5, the J gene TRBJ2-7, with a weak D call TRBD2 (6 bases). The length of the CDR3 is 15 residues. The germline V gene encodes CDR1 MNHEY and CDR2 SVGAGI. With 5 bases removed from V and 7 bases from J, the gap between germline ends came to 21 bases. DNA for the CDR3: TGTGCCAGCAGTCCGATGAGGAGGGCGCCGGGGGAGCAGTACTTC. As protein: CASSPMRRAPGEQYF.

The chain couples TRBV10-2 to TRBJ1-1; no clear D gene. The V end lost 5 bases, the J end lost 4 bases, and 11 bases lay between the germline ends. CDR1 and CDR2 (germline): WSHSY, SAAADI. There are 13 residues in the CDR3. CDR3 nucleotides: TGCGCCAGCAGTACCGCCGAGGGCACTGAAGCTTTCTTT. Translation gives CASSTAEGTEAFF.

The chain joins TRBV19 to TRBJ1-1; D is uncertain. There are 13 residues in the CDR3. Germline V lookup: CDR1 LNHDA, CDR2 SQIVND (reference sequence). The V gene lost 3 bases and the J gene lost 11 bases, with 16 bases spanning the gap. The CDR3 loop is CASSILWESGAFF. The CDR3 DNA reads TGTGCCAGTAGTATCCTCTGGGAATCTGGGGCTTTCTTT.

The J gene is TRBJ2-7, the V gene TRBV7-2; TRBD1 is a possible D gene (5 bases). The germline V gene has CDR1 SGHTA and CDR2 FQGNSA. The CDR3 runs to 13 residues. Trimming stripped 1 base from V and 2 bases from J, with 6 bases between. The DNA for the CDR3 is TGTGCCAGCAGCTTAGACAGGACCTACGAGCAGTACTTC. Translation: CASSLDRTYEQYF.

The chain couples TRBV7-8 to TRBJ1-4; D is uncertain. Germline CDR1 reads SGHVS; CDR2 reads FQNEAQ. The V end was cut by 1 base, the J end by 7 bases, with 7 bases between. The CDR3 runs to 13 residues. The CDR3 region is CASSLGGFEKLFF. In DNA form, the CDR3 reads TGTGCCAGCAGCTTAGGTGGTTTTGAAAAACTGTTTTTT.

The chain carries TRBV2 and TRBJ1-5, with a weak D call TRBD1 (5 bases). Per germline, CDR1 SNHLY and CDR2 FYNNEI. V lost 1 base and J 2 bases, leaving 9 bases between the germline ends. This CDR3 has 15 amino acids. The CDR3 coding sequence is TGTGCCAGCAGTGAAGTAGACAGAGGCAATCAGCCCCAGCATTTT. Residues: CASSEVDRGNQPQHF.

This chain links TRBV28 with TRBJ1-1, with D unclear. CDR3 length equals 15 residues. The V and J ends lost 5 bases and 9 bases respectively, with 22 bases between them. Per germline, CDR1 MDHEN and CDR2 SYDVKM. CDR3 in amino acids: CASSPHDSGVGKAFF. For the CDR3, the DNA is TGTGCCAGCAGTCCCCATGATAGCGGGGTTGGTAAAGCTTTCTTT.

This sequence joins TRBV6-5 and TRBJ2-1; D unresolved. CDR3 length: 15 residues. Trimming removed 6 bases at V and 5 bases at J, with 17 bases between. The germline V gene has CDR1 MNHEY and CDR2 SVGAGI. CDR3 nucleotides: TGTGCCAGCAGCCCTGCAGGAAGCAGAGACAATGAGCAGTTCTTC. This sequence encodes CASSPAGSRDNEQFF.

This chain uses TRBV5-6 with TRBJ2-1, with D hard to call. Germline V gene lookup returns CDR1 SGHDT and CDR2 YYEEEE. The CDR3 spans 14 residues. The V and J ends lost 1 base and 4 bases respectively, with 9 bases between them. The CDR3 protein is CASSLFTAYNEQFF. The DNA of the CDR3 is TGTGCCAGCAGCTTGTTTACAGCTTACAATGAGCAGTTCTTC.

This sequence joins TRBV7-9 and TRBJ1-2; TRBD1 might be the D (5 bases). Germline V gives CDR1 SEHNR, CDR2 FQNEAQ (reference sequence). CDR3 length: 12 amino acids. Trimming took off 2 bases at V and 8 bases at J, with 9 bases between the two ends. The CDR3 DNA reads TGTGCCAGCAGCTTAAGTCAGGGAGGCTACACCTTC. Translation gives CASSLSQGGYTF.

The chain uses TRBV6-5 and TRBJ2-5; no definite D call. This CDR3 comprises 14 residues. V lost 0 bases and J 1 base, leaving 6 bases between the germline ends. Germline V CDR1 and CDR2: MNHEY, SVGAGI. CDR3 in amino acids: CASSYSLFQETQYF. The CDR3 DNA reads as TGTGCCAGCAGTTACTCGCTCTTCCAAGAGACCCAGTACTTC.